This entry is about one TCR beta chain. As yet, its antigen is unknown. This specimen comes from a study of CD8+ T cells in alopecia areata. Extracted RNA was reverse transcribed, and the resulting cDNA served as sequencing template. Profiling relied on immunoSEQ multiplex PCR, and the TCRdb table lists in-frame clones only, not all of them. The sample yields about 64,000 clones, roughly two fifths seen once. Whole-study findings and limits: An increase in clonality over normal scalp was evident in lesional scalp, especially alopecia totalis/universalis.

The CDR3 is made up of 15 amino acids. Germline V gives CDR1 LNHDA, CDR2 SQIVND (reference sequence). With 4 bases removed from V and 0 bases from J, the gap between germline ends came to 9 bases. The sequencing sample was made of NKG2D-low CD8+ T cells sorted from blood. The V call is TRBV19, the J call TRBJ2-2; D gene unclear. The receptor was derived from a human donor with alopecia areata. The CDR3 DNA reads as TGTGCCAGTAGTACATCCCACTCGAACACCGGGGAGCTGTTTTTT. This codes for CASSTSHSNTGELFF. The entire variable domain, with the rest obtained from reference TRBV19 and TRBJ2-2, is as follows: DGGITQSPKYLFRKEGQNVTLSCEQNLNHDAMYWYRQDPGQGLRLIYYSQIVNDFQKGDIAEGYSVSREKKESFPLTVTSAQKNPTAFYLCASSTSHSNTGELFFGEGSRLTVL.